A single sample is the source of the 3 T cell receptor beta chains below, sequenced in a study of OX40 agonist ivuxolimab in advanced cancers. Sequencing used immunoSEQ multiplex PCR; TCRdb keeps in-frame clones, though not all of them. The repertoire has 65,000 to 80,000 clones, roughly 91% of them found once; the top ten carry 0.24%. The material sequenced was CD4+ or CD8+ T cells sorted from blood, taken in a trial of the OX40 agonist ivuxolimab. These TCRs come from an adult with an advanced solid tumor such as melanoma, head and neck, liver or kidney cancer.

The chain uses TRBV5-1 and TRBJ1-2, with D unclear. Germline lookup yields CDR1 SGHRS and CDR2 YFSETQ. Between the trimmed V and J ends, which lost 0 bases and 5 bases, there was a span of 14 bases. CDR3 length equals 15 residues. The CDR3 coding sequence is TGCGCCAGCAGCTTGGGGTACGGGCTGTCGTATGGCTACACCTTC. This translates into CASSLGYGLSYGYTF.

The V and J genes are TRBV18 and TRBJ2-3; 10 nucleotides agree with TRBD2. CDR3 length: 15 amino acids. Germline V gives CDR1 KGHSH, CDR2 LQKENI. V was clipped by 0 bases and J by 3 bases; unmatched bases: 0. CDR3 DNA: TGTGCCAGCTCACCACCGGGACTAGCGACAGATACGCAGTATTTT. Its protein product is CASSPPGLATDTQYF. The full variable domain, rest sourced from reference TRBV18 and TRBJ2-3, is NAGVMQNPRHLVRRRGQEARLRCSPMKGHSHVYWYRQLPEEGLKFMVYLQKENIIDESGMPKERFSAEFPKEGPSILRIQQVVRGDSAAYFCASSPPGLATDTQYFGPGTRLTVL.

The chain employs TRBV11-2 and TRBJ1-6; D remains unclear. Germline CDR1 and CDR2: SGHAT and FQNNGV. The CDR3 runs 15 residues. The V end lost 4 bases, the J end lost 7 bases, and 14 bases lay between the germline ends. CDR3 sequence reads: CASSSGKGRNSPLHF. In DNA, the CDR3 is TGTGCCAGCAGCTCCGGGAAGGGCAGAAATTCACCCCTCCACTTT.